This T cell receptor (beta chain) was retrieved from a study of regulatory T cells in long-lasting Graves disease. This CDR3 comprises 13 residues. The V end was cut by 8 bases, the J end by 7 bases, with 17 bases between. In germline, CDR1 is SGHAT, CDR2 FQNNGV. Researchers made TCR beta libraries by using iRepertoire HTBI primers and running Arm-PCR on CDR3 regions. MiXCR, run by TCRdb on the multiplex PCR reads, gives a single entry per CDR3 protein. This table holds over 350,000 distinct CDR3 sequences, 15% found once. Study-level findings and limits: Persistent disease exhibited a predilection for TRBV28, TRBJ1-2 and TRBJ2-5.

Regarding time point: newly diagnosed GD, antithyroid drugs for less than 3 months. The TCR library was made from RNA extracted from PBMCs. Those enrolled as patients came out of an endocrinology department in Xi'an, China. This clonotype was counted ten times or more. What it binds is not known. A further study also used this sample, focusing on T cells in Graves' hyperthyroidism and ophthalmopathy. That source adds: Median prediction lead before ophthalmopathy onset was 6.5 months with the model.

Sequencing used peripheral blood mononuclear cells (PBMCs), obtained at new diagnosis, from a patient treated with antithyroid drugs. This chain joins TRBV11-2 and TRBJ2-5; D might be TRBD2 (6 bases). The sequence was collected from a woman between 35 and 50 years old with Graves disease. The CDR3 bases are TGTGCCAGCGCGGGGACGCCGACTGGGACCCAGTACTTC. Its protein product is CASAGTPTGTQYF.